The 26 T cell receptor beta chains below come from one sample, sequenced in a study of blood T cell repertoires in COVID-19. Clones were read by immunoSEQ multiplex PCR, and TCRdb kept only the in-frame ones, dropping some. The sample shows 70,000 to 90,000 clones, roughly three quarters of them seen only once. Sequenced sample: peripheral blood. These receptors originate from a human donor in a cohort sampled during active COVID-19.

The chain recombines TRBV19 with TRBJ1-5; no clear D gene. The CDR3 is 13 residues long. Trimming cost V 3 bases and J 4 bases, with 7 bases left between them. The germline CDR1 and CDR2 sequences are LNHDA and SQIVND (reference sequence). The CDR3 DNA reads TGTGCCAGTAGTATCGGTAAAAATCAGCCCCAGCATTTT. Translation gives CASSIGKNQPQHF.

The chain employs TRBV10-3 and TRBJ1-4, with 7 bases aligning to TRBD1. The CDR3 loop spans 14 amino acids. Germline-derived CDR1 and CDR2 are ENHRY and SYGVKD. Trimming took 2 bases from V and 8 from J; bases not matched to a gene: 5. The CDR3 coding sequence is TGTGCCATCAGTGAGGGGACAGCACTAGAAAAACTGTTTTTT. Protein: CAISEGTALEKLFF.

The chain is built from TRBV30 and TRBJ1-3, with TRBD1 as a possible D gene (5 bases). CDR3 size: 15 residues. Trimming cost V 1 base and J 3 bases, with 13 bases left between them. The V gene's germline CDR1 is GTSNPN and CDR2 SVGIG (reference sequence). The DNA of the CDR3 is TGTGCCTGGAGTGACGGGTCAAGGGGTGGAAACACCATATATTTT. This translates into CAWSDGSRGGNTIYF.

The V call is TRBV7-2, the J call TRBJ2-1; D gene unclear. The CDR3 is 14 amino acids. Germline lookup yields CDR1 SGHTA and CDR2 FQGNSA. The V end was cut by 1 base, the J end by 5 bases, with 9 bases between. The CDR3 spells CASSLGGLNNEQFF. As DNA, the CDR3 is TGTGCCAGCAGCTTAGGCGGCTTAAACAATGAGCAGTTCTTC. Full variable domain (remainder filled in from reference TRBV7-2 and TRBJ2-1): GAGVSQSPSNKVTEKGKDVELRCDPISGHTALYWYRQSLGQGLEFLIYFQGNSAPDKSGLPSDRFSAERTGGSVSTLTIQRTQQEDSAVYLCASSLGGLNNEQFFGPGTRLTVL.

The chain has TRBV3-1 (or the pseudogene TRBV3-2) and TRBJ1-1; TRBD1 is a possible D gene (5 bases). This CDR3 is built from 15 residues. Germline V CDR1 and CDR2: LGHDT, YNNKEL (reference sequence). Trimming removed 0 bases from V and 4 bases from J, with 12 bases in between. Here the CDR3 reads CASSQDKGIATEAFF. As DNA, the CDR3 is TGTGCCAGCAGCCAAGACAAGGGGATTGCCACTGAAGCTTTCTTT.

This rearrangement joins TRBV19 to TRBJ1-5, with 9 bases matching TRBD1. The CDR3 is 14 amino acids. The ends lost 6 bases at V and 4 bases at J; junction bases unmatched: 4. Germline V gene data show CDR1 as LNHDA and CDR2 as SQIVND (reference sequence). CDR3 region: CASRPGQGNQPQHF. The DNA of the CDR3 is TGTGCCAGTAGACCGGGACAGGGTAATCAGCCCCAGCATTTT. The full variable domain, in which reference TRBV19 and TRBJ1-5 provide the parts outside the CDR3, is DGGITQSPKYLFRKEGQNVTLSCEQNLNHDAMYWYRQDPGQGLRLIYYSQIVNDFQKGDIAEGYSVSREKKESFPLTVTSAQKNPTAFYLCASRPGQGNQPQHFGDGTRLSIL.

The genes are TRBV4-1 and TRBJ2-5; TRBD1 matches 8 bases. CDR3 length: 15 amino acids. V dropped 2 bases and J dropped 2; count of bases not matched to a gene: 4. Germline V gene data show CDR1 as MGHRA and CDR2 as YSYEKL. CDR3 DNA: TGCGCCAGCAGCCAAAGTCAGGGGGCGCAAGAGACCCAGTACTTC. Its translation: CASSQSQGAQETQYF.

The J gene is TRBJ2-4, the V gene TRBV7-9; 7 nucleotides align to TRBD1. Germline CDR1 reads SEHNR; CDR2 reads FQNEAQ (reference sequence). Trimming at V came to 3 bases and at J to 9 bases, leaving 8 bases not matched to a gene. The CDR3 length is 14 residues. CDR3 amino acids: CASSFLSGGSIQYF. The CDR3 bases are TGTGCCAGCAGCTTTCTTTCAGGGGGAAGCATTCAGTACTTC.

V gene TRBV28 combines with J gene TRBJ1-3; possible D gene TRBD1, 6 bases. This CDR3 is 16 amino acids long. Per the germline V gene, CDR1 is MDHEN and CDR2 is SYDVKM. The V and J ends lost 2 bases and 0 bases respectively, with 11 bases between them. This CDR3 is CASSLNPQGSGNTIYF. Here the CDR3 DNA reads TGTGCCAGCAGTTTAAACCCACAGGGCTCTGGAAACACCATATATTTT.

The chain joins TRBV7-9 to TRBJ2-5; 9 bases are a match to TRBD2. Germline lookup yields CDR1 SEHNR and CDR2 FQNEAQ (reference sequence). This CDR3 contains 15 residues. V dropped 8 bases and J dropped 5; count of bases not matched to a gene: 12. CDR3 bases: TGTGCCAGCGGTAGCGGGAGATCTTTTTTCGAGACCCAGTACTTC. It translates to CASGSGRSFFETQYF.

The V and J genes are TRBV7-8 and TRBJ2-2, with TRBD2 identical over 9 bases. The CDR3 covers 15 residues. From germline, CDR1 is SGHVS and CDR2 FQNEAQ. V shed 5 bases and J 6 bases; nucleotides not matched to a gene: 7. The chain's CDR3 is CASSPGAGGAGELFF. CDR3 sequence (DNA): TGTGCCAGCAGCCCCGGGGCGGGAGGGGCCGGGGAGCTGTTTTTT. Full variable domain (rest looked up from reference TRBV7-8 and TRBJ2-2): GAGVSQSPRYKVAKRGQDVALRCDPISGHVSLFWYQQALGQGPEFLTYFQNEAQLDKSGLPSDRFFAERPEGSVSTLKIQRTQQEDSAVYLCASSPGAGGAGELFFGEGSRLTVL.

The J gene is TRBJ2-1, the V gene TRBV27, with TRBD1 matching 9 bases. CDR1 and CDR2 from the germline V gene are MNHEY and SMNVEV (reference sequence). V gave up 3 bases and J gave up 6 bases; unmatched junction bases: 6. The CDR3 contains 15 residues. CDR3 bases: TGTGCCAGCAGTTTTCTGGACAGGGGTCGCAATGAGCAGTTCTTC. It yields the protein CASSFLDRGRNEQFF.

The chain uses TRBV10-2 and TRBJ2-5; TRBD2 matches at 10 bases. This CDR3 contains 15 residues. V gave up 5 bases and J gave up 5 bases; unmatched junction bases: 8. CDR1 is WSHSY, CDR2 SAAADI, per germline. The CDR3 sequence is CASSLDLAGEETQYF. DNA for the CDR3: TGCGCCAGCAGTCTGGATCTAGCGGGAGAGGAGACCCAGTACTTC.

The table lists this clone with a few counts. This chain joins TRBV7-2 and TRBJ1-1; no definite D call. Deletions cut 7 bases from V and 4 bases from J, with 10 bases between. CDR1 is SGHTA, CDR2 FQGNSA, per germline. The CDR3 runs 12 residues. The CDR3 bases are TGTGCCAGCAAGAGAGGCAGCACTGAAGCTTTCTTT. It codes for CASKRGSTEAFF. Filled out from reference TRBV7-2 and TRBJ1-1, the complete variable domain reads GAGVSQSPSNKVTEKGKDVELRCDPISGHTALYWYRQSLGQGLEFLIYFQGNSAPDKSGLPSDRFSAERTGGSVSTLTIQRTQQEDSAVYLCASKRGSTEAFFGQGTRLTVV.

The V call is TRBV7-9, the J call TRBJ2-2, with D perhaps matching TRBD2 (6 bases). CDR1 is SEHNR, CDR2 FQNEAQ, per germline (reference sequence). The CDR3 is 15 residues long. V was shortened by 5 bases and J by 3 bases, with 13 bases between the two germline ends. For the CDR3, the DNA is TGTGCCAGCAGCCAACTAGCATCGGACACCGGGGAGCTGTTTTTT. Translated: CASSQLASDTGELFF.

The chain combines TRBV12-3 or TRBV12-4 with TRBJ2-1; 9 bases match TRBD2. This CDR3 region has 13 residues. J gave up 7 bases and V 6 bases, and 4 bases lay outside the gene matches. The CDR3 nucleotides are TGTGCCAGCAGCGGACTAGCGTGGAATGAGCAGTTCTTC. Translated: CASSGLAWNEQFF.

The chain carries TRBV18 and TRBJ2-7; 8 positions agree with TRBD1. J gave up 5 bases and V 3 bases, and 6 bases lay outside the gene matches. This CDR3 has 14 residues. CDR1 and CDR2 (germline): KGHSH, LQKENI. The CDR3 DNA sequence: TGTGCCAGCTCACCGTCAGGGACAGGCCACGAGCAGTACTTC. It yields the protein CASSPSGTGHEQYF.

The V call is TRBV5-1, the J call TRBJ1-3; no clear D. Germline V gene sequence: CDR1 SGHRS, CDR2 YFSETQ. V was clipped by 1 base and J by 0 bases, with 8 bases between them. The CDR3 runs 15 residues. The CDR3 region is CASSLWAGSGNTIYF. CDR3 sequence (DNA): TGCGCCAGCAGCTTGTGGGCAGGCTCTGGAAACACCATATATTTT.

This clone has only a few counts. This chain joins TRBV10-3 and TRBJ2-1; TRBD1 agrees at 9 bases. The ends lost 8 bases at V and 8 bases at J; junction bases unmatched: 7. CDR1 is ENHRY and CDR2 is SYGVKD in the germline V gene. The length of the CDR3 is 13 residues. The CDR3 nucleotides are TGTGCCATCGAAGGGGGACAGGGCTATGAGCAGTTCTTC. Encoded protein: CAIEGGQGYEQFF.

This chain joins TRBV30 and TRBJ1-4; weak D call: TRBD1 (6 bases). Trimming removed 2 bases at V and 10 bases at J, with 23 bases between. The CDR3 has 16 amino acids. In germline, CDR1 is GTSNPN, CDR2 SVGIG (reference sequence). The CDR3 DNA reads TGTGCCTGGAGTCCCTCAGGGGACCCCATTCGTGGAAAACTGTTTTTT. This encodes CAWSPSGDPIRGKLFF.

The CDR3 loop reads CASSYQGYIISPQHF. The DNA for the CDR3 is TGTGCCAGCAGTTATCAGGGTTACATAATCAGCCCCCAGCATTTT. The genes are TRBV28 and TRBJ1-5; tentatively, D is TRBD1 (5 bases). This CDR3 is built from 15 residues. The ends were cut back, 4 bases at V and 10 bases at J, with 20 bases in the middle. Germline V CDR1 and CDR2: MDHEN, SYDVKM.

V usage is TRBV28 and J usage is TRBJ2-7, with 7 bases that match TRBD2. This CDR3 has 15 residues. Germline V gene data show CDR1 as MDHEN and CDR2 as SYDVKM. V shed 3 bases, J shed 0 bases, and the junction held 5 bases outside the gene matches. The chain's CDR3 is CASSFGSGNSYEQYF. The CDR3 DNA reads TGTGCCAGCAGTTTCGGGAGCGGGAACTCCTACGAGCAGTACTTC.

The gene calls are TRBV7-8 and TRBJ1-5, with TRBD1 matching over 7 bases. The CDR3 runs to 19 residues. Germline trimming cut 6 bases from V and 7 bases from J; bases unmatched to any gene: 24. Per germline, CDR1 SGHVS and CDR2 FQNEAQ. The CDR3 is CASRPTLWNRQGDMQPQHF. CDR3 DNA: TGTGCCAGCAGGCCGACCCTCTGGAACCGACAGGGAGATATGCAGCCCCAGCATTTT.

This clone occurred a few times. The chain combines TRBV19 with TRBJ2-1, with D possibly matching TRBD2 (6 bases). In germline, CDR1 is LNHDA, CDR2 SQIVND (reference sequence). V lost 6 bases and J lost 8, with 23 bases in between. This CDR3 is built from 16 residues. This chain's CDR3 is CASRITSSAREDEQFF. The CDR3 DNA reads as TGTGCCAGTAGGATCACCTCTAGCGCCCGTGAGGATGAGCAGTTCTTC.

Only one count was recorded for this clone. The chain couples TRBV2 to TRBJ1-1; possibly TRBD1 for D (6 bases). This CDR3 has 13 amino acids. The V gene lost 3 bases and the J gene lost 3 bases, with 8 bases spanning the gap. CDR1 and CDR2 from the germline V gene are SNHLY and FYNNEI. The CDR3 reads CASSDGGHTEAFF. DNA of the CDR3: TGTGCCAGCAGTGACGGGGGGCACACTGAAGCTTTCTTT.

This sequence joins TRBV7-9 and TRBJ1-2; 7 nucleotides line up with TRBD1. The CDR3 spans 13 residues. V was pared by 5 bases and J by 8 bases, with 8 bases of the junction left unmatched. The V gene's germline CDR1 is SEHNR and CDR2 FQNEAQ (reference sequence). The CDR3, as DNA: TGTGCCAGCAGCCTAGACAGGGTACGCGGCTACACCTTC. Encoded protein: CASSLDRVRGYTF.